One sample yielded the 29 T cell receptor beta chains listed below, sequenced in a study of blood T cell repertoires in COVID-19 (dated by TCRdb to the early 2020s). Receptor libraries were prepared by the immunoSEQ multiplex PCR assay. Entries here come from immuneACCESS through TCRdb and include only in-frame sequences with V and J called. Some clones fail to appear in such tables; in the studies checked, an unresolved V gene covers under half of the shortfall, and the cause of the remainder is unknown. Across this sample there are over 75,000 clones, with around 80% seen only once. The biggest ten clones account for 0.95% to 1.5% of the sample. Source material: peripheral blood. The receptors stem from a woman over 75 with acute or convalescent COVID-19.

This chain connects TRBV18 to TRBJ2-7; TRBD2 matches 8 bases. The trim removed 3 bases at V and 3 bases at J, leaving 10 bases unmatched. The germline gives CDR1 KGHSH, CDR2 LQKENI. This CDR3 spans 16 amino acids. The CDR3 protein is CASSPLPAGGGYEQYF. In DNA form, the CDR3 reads TGTGCCAGCTCACCTCTCCCCGCGGGGGGCGGCTACGAGCAGTACTTC.

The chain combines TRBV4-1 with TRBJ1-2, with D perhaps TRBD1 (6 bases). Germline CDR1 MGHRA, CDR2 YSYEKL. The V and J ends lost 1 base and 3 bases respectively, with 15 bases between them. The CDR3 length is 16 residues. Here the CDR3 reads CASSQGYTDSYYGYTF. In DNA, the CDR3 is TGCGCCAGCAGCCAAGGTTATACGGACAGTTACTATGGCTACACCTTC.

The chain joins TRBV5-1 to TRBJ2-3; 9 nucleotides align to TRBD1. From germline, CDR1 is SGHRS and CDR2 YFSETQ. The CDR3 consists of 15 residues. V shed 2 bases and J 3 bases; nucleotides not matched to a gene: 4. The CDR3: CASSLQGATTDTQYF. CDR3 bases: TGCGCCAGCAGCTTACAGGGGGCCACTACAGATACGCAGTATTTT.

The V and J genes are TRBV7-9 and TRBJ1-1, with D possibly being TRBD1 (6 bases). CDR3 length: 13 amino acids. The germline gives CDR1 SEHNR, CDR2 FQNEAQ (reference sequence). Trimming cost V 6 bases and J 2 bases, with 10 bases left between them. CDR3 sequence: CASSYRVNTEAFF. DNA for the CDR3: TGTGCCAGCAGTTACAGGGTCAACACTGAAGCTTTCTTT.

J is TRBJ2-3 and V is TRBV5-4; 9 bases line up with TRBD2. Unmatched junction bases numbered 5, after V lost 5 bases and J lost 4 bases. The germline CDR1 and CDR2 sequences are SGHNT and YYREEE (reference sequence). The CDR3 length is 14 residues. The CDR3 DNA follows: TGTGCCAGCAGGCGGCGGGGGGGCGCAGATACGCAGTATTTT. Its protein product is CASRRRGGADTQYF.

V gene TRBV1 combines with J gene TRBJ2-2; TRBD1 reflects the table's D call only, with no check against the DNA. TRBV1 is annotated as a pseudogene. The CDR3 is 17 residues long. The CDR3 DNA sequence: TGCACCAGCAGCCAAGATCCGACAGGGGGCGACACCGGGGAGCTGTTTTTT. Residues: CTSSQDPTGGDTGELFF.

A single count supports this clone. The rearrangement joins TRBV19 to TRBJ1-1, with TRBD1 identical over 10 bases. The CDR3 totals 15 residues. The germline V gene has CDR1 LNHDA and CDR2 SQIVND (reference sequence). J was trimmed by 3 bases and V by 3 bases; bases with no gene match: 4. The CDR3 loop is CASSMDGQGDTEAFF. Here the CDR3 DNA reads TGTGCCAGTAGTATGGACGGACAGGGGGACACTGAAGCTTTCTTT.

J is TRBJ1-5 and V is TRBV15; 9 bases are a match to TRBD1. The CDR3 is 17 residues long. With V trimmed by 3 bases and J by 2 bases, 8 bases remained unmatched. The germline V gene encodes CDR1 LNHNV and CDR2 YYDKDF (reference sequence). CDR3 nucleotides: TGTGCCACCAGCAGGACTACAGGGGGCAGCGGCAATCAGCCCCAGCATTTT. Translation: CATSRTTGGSGNQPQHF.

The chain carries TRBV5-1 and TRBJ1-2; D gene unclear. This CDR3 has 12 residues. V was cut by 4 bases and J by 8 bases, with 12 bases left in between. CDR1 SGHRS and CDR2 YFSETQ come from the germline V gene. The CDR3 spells CASSPDAAGYTF. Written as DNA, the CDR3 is TGCGCCAGCAGCCCAGATGCGGCCGGCTACACCTTC. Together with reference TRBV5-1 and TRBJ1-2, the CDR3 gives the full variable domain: KAGVTQTPRYLIKTRGQQVTLSCSPISGHRSVSWYQQTPGQGLQFLFEYFSETQRNKGNFPGRFSGRQFSNSRSEMNVSTLELGDSALYLCASSPDAAGYTFGSGTRLTVV.

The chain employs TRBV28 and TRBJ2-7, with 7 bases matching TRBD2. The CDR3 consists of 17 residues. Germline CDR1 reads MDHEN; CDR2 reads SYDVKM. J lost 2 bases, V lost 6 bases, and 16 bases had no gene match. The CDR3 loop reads CASSLGGGRSRAYEQYF. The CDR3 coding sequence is TGTGCCAGCAGCCTTGGGGGGGGTAGGTCGCGAGCCTACGAGCAGTACTTC.

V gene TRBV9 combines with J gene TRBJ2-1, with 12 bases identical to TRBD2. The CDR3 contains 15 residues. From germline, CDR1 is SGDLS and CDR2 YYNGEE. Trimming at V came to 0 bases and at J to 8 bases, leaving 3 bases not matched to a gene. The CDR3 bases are TGTGCCAGCAGCGTAGTAACTAGCGGGAGGTATGAGCAGTTCTTC. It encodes CASSVVTSGRYEQFF.

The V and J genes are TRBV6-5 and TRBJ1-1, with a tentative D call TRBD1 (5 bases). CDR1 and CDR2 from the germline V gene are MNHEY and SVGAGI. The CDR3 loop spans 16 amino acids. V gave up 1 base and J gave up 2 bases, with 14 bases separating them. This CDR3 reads CASSYLGALYNTEAFF. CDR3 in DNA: TGTGCCAGCAGTTACTTAGGGGCGCTATATAACACTGAAGCTTTCTTT.

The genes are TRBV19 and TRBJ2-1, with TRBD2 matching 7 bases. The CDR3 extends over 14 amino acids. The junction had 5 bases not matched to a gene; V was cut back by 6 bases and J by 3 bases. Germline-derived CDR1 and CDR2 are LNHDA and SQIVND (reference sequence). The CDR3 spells CASRTSGVYNEQFF. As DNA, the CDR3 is TGTGCCAGTAGAACCAGCGGGGTCTACAATGAGCAGTTCTTC.

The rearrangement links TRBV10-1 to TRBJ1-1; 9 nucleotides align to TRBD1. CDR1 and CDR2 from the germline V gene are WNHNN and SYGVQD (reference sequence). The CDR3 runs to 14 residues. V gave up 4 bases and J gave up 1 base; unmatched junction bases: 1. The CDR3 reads CASSGGQGNTEAFF. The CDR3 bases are TGCGCCAGCAGTGGGGGACAGGGGAACACTGAAGCTTTCTTT.

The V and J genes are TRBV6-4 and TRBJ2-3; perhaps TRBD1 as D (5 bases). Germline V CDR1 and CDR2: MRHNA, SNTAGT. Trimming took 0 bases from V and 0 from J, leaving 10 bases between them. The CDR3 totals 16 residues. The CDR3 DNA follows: TGTGCCAGCAGTGACTCCGGACACCGAAGCACAGATACGCAGTATTTT. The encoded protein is CASSDSGHRSTDTQYF.

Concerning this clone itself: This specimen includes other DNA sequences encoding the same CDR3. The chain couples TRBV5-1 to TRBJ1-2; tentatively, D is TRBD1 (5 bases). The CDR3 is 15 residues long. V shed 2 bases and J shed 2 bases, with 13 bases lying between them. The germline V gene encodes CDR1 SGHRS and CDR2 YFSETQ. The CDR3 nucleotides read TGCGCCAGCAGCTTATCCGGGGGGACCAACTATGGCTACACCTTC. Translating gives CASSLSGGTNYGYTF.

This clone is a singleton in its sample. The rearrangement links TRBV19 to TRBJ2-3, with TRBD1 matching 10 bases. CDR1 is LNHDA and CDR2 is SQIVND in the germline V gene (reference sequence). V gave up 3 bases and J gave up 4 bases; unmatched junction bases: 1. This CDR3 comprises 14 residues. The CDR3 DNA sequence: TGTGCCAGTAGTATGGGACAGGGGTCAGATACGCAGTATTTT. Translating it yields CASSMGQGSDTQYF.

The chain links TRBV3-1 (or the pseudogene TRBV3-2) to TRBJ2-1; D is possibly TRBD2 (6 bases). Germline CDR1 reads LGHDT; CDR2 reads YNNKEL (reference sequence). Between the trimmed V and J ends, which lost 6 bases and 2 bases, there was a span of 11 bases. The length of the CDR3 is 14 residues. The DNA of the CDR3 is TGTGCCAGCAGAGGGGCGGGAACCTACAATGAGCAGTTCTTC. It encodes CASRGAGTYNEQFF.

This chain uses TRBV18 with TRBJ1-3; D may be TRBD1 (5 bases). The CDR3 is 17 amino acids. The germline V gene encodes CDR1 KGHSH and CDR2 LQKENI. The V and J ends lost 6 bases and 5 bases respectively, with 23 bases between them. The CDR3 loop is CASSLDQGAPTRNTIYF. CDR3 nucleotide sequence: TGTGCCAGCTCCCTCGATCAGGGTGCACCTACCCGAAACACCATATATTTT.

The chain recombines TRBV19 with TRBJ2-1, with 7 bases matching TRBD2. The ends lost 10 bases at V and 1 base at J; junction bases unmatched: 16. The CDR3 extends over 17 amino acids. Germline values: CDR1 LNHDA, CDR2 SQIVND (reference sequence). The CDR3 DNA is TGTGCCACTCATCCTAGGGCTCTAGCGGCATCCTACAATGAGCAGTTCTTC. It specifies CATHPRALAASYNEQFF.

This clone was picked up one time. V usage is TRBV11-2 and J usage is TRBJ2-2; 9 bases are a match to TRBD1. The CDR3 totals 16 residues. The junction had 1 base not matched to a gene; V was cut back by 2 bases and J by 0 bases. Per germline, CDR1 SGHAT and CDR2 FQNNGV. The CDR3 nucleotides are TGTGCCAGCAGCTTAACAGGGGGCGCGAACACCGGGGAGCTGTTTTTT. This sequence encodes CASSLTGGANTGELFF.

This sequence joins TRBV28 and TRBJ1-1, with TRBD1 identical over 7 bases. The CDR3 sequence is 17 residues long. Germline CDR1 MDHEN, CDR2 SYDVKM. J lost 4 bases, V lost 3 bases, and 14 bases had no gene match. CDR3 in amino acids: CASSFSGQVLRGTEAFF. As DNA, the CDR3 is TGTGCCAGCAGTTTCTCCGGACAGGTCCTCCGGGGCACTGAAGCTTTCTTT. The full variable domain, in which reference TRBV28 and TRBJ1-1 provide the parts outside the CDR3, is DVKVTQSSRYLVKRTGEKVFLECVQDMDHENMFWYRQDPGLGLRLIYFSYDVKMKEKGDIPEGYSVSREKKERFSLILESASTNQTSMYLCASSFSGQVLRGTEAFFGQGTRLTVV.

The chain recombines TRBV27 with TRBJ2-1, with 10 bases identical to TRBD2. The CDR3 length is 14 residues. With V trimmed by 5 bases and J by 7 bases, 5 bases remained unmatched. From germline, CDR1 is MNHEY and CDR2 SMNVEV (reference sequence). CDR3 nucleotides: TGTGCCAGCAGTGGACTAGCGGCCCGGAATGAGCAGTTCTTC. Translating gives CASSGLAARNEQFF.

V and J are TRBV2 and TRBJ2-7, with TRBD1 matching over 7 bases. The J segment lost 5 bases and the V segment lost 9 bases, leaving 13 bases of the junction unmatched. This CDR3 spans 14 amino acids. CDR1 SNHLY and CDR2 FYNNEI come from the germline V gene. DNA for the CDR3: TGTGCCAGTAGAGACAGGGTGGTTGGTAACGAGCAGTACTTC. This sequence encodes CASRDRVVGNEQYF. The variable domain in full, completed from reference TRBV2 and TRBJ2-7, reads EPEVTQTPSHQVTQMGQEVILRCVPISNHLYFYWYRQILGQKVEFLVSFYNNEISEKSEIFDDQFSVERPDGSNFTLKIRSTKLEDSAMYFCASRDRVVGNEQYFGPGTRLTVT.

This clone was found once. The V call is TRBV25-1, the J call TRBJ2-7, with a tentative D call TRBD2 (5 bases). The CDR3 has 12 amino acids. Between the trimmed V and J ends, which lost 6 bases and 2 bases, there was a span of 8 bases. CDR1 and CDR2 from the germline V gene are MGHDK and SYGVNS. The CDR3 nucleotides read TGTGCCAGCAGACGGGATACCTACGAGCAGTACTTC. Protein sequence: CASRRDTYEQYF.

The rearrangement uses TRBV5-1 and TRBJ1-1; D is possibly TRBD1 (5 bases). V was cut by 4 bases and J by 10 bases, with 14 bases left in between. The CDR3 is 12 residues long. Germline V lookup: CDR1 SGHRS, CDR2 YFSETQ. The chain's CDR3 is CASSPDTQLAFF. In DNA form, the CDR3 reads TGCGCCAGCAGCCCGGACACCCAACTAGCTTTCTTT.

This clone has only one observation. In DNA, the CDR3 is TGTGCCAGCAGCTTAGGAGGACTCTCCACCTACGAGCAGTACTTC. It encodes CASSLGGLSTYEQYF. The chain couples TRBV7-2 to TRBJ2-7; TRBD2 might be the D (5 bases). The CDR3 sequence is 15 residues long. Trimming pared 1 base from V and 2 bases from J, leaving 12 bases between. Germline V gene data show CDR1 as SGHTA and CDR2 as FQGNSA.

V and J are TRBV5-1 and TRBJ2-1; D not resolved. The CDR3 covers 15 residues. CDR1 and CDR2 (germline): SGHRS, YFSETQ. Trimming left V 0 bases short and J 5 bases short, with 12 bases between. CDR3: CASSLGLATNNEQFF. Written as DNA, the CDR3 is TGCGCCAGCAGCTTGGGCTTAGCAACCAACAATGAGCAGTTCTTC.

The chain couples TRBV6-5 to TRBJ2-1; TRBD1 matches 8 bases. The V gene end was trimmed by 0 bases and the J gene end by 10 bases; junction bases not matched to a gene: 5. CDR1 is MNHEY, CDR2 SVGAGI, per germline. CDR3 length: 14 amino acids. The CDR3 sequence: CASSYSADREEQFF. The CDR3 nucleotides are TGTGCCAGCAGTTACTCGGCGGACAGGGAAGAGCAGTTCTTC.